This T cell receptor beta chain emerged from a study of PD-L1 blockade in urothelial cancer. The germline V gene has CDR1 MNHEY and CDR2 SMNVEV (reference sequence). V was clipped by 5 bases and J by 3 bases; unmatched bases: 9. This CDR3 is built from 16 residues. Method: immunoSEQ multiplex PCR; TCRdb's copy keeps in-frame clones and lacks some. The table has roughly 48,000 clones, 84% seen once. The chain joins TRBV27 to TRBJ2-7, with TRBD2 identical over 11 bases. The sequence came from a middle-aged man with urothelial cancer. The input for sequencing was PBMCs, taken around atezolizumab (anti-PD-L1) treatment. The CDR3 coding sequence is TGTGCCAGCAGTCCCCGGACTAGCGGGCTCCTCTACGAGCAGTACTTC. The encoded protein is CASSPRTSGLLYEQYF.